This T cell receptor (beta chain) was captured in a study of control samples from healthy donors and cancer patients. Using immunoSEQ multiplex PCR, the repertoire was profiled, and TCRdb retains in-frame clones only, with some absent. The sample yields fewer than 200,000 clones, around nine tenths seen once. This CDR3 has 17 amino acids. V was cut by 2 bases and J by 8 bases, with 22 bases left in between. Per the germline V gene, CDR1 is SGHVS and CDR2 is FNYEAQ. The sequenced sample consisted of blood. This clonotype was obtained from a woman aged 25 to 39 in good health. The rearrangement uses TRBV7-6 and TRBJ2-1, with D perhaps matching TRBD2 (6 bases). CDR3 sequence: CASSLRESRYPGHEQFF. The DNA for the CDR3 is TGTGCCAGCAGCTTACGGGAGAGCAGATACCCCGGGCATGAGCAGTTCTTC.